The 4 T cell receptor beta chains below were found in one sample sequenced in a study of T cell repertoires in cytomegalovirus infection. No antigens are known for them. TCRdb recomputed calls from the reads with MiXCR, one row per CDR3 protein. The table includes fewer than 1,000,000 distinct CDR3 sequences, roughly 30% detected once. The starting material was cultured CD8+ T cells from PBMCs, obtained from culture after CMV antigen stimulation. The origin of the receptors is a human donor in good health (CMV status not recorded). Some clones in this sample may be carry-over from other donors' samples.

This clonotype came up a few times. The rearrangement links TRBV6-2 or TRBV6-3 to TRBJ1-1; 8 bases line up with TRBD1. The CDR3 contains 15 residues. The germline V gene encodes CDR1 MNHEY and CDR2 SVGEGT. The trim removed 7 bases at V and 6 bases at J, leaving 13 bases unmatched. The CDR3: CASKRQGFVFPEAFF. CDR3 nucleotides: TGTGCCAGCAAGCGACAGGGGTTCGTTTTTCCTGAAGCTTTCTTT.

This clonotype appeared many times. The chain has TRBV7-2 and TRBJ2-2, with D possibly matching TRBD2 (6 bases). Germline assignment: CDR1 SGHTA and CDR2 FQGNSA. The CDR3 extends over 16 amino acids. Trimming pared 6 bases from V and 5 bases from J, leaving 19 bases between. The CDR3 DNA sequence: TGTGCCAGCAGTTTTCCGGGACTTGTAAAGACCGGGGAGCTGTTTTTT. Translation: CASSFPGLVKTGELFF.

This clonotype was counted between two and nine times. The chain links TRBV6-1 to TRBJ2-1, with D possibly matching TRBD2 (7 bases). V was shortened by 0 bases and J by 16 bases, with 16 bases between the two germline ends. Germline V gives CDR1 MNHNS, CDR2 SASEGT. CDR3 length: 13 residues. CDR3 sequence reads: CASSEARGAISFF. CDR3 sequence (DNA): TGTGCCAGCAGTGAAGCCCGGGGGGCGATCAGCTTCTTC.

The V and J genes are TRBV11-2 and TRBJ2-2, with unresolved D. The CDR3 runs to 15 residues. V lost 2 bases and J 1 base, leaving 8 bases between the germline ends. Germline CDR1 and CDR2: SGHAT and FQNNGV. CDR3 nucleotide sequence: TGTGCCAGCAGCTTAATCCCCCTGAACACCGGGGAGCTGTTTTTT. This encodes CASSLIPLNTGELFF.